The 16 T cell receptor beta chains below come from one sample, sequenced in a study of T cells in Graves' hyperthyroidism and ophthalmopathy. RNA transcripts provided the source from which TCR beta CDR3 regions were amplified. TCR CDR3 regions were first amplified by RT-PCR with HTBI primers. TCRdb re-called the multiplex PCR reads through MiXCR, storing one row per CDR3 protein. The table records roughly 420,000 distinct CDR3 sequences, approximately 15% of them present only once. The sample was blood. The receptor source for this set is a woman aged 18 to 35 with Graves' hyperthyroidism.

This clonotype has ten or more counts. The rearrangement uses TRBV12-3 or TRBV12-4 and TRBJ2-3; D is possibly TRBD1 (6 bases). V dropped 3 bases and J dropped 1 base, with 11 bases sitting between them. The CDR3 sequence is 15 residues long. CDR3 sequence reads: CASSLATGGTDTQYF. As DNA, the CDR3 is TGTGCCAGCAGTTTGGCGACAGGTGGCACAGATACGCAGTATTTT.

The table lists this clonotype with many counts. The J gene is TRBJ1-1, the V gene TRBV27; no clear D gene. The length of the CDR3 is 16 residues. Germline CDR1 is MNHEY and CDR2 is SMNVEV (reference sequence). With 9 bases removed from V and 1 base from J, the gap between germline ends came to 21 bases. This CDR3 is CASTFTSGSKNTEAFF. CDR3 DNA sequence: TGTGCCAGTACGTTTACCTCCGGGTCAAAGAACACTGAAGCTTTCTTT.

This clonotype was observed many times. The chain couples TRBV11-2 to TRBJ2-7; 9 bases agree with TRBD2. J lost 3 bases, V lost 1 base, and 4 bases had no gene match. This CDR3 has 15 residues. CDR1 SGHAT and CDR2 FQNNGV come from the germline V gene. The CDR3 sequence is CASSLVASGDYEQYF. CDR3 in DNA: TGTGCCAGCAGCTTAGTTGCTAGCGGGGACTACGAGCAGTACTTC.

This clonotype was observed many times. This chain uses TRBV12-5 with TRBJ2-7, with 7 bases identical to TRBD1. The ends lost 7 bases at V and 0 bases at J; junction bases unmatched: 3. The CDR3 consists of 13 residues. The V gene's germline CDR1 is LGHNT and CDR2 FRNRAP. This chain's CDR3 is CASARDSSYEQYF. The CDR3 nucleotides are TGTGCTAGTGCCCGGGACAGCTCCTACGAGCAGTACTTC.

About this clonotype itself: The junction shows a germline mismatch at one end, possibly a read error. The chain carries TRBV11-3 and TRBJ1-1; a possible D gene is TRBD1 (5 bases). The CDR3 runs to 14 residues. CDR1 and CDR2 (germline): SGHNT, YENEEA. The DNA for the CDR3 is TGTGCCAGCAGCTCCGGACGGGGCCGCACTGAAGCTTTATTT. Translation gives CASSSGRGRTEALF.

This clonotype has ten or more counts. This sequence joins TRBV27 and TRBJ1-2, with 7 bases identical to TRBD1. The ends lost 5 bases at V and 5 bases at J; junction bases unmatched: 8. Germline lookup yields CDR1 MNHEY and CDR2 SMNVEV (reference sequence). CDR3 length: 14 amino acids. The CDR3 nucleotides read TGTGCCAGCAGTAGGGACAGTCGGGGGTATGGCTACACCTTC. Protein: CASSRDSRGYGYTF.

This clonotype was detected only a few times. The genes are TRBV28 and TRBJ2-2; 7 bases align to TRBD2. CDR3 length equals 16 residues. In germline, CDR1 is MDHEN, CDR2 SYDVKM. V was clipped by 3 bases and J by 4 bases; unmatched bases: 8. Written as DNA, the CDR3 is TGTGCCAGCAGTTTCGGCGGGAGTACGAGCACCGGGGAGCTGTTTTTT. It is translated as CASSFGGSTSTGELFF.

This clonotype was detected many times. This sequence joins TRBV5-1 and TRBJ1-5; TRBD1 matches 9 bases. The V segment lost 3 bases and the J segment 4 bases; nucleotides outside the gene matches: 2. This CDR3 spans 14 amino acids. The V gene's germline CDR1 is SGHRS and CDR2 YFSETQ. CDR3 in DNA: TGCGCCAGCAGCTCGGGGACAGGGAATCAGCCCCAGCATTTT. It yields the protein CASSSGTGNQPQHF.

The chain is built from TRBV12-3 or TRBV12-4 and TRBJ2-7; either TRBD1 or TRBD2 may fit D (5 bases each). The V end lost 3 bases, the J end lost 2 bases, and 11 bases lay between the germline ends. The CDR3 has 14 amino acids. The CDR3 spells CASSFARDAYEQYF. The DNA of the CDR3 is TGTGCCAGCAGTTTTGCTAGGGACGCCTACGAGCAGTACTTC.

At least ten counts were recorded for this clonotype. The rearrangement links TRBV9 to TRBJ1-2, with D hard to call. Per the germline V gene, CDR1 is SGDLS and CDR2 is YYNGEE. V was clipped by 0 bases and J by 6 bases, with 15 bases between them. CDR3 length: 15 residues. CDR3 in DNA: TGTGCCAGCAGCGTAGGCGCCGGACGGAACCATGGCTACACCTTC. Translation gives CASSVGAGRNHGYTF.

Many counts were recorded for this clonotype. This chain joins TRBV5-8 and TRBJ1-4; tentatively, D is TRBD1 (5 bases). V lost 2 bases and J 11 bases, leaving 10 bases between the germline ends. CDR1 is SGHTS, CDR2 YDEGEE, per germline. This CDR3 is 12 amino acids long. The CDR3 nucleotides are TGTGCCAGCAGCTTCGACGGGGGGAAACTGTTTTTT. It is translated as CASSFDGGKLFF.

This clonotype was observed a handful of times. The gene calls are TRBV6-1 and TRBJ1-6; D possibly corresponds to TRBD1 (5 bases). CDR1 and CDR2 from the germline V gene are MNHNS and SASEGT. Trimming stripped 6 bases from V and 11 bases from J, with 11 bases between. CDR3 length equals 12 residues. CDR3 protein: CASSNPGAPLHF. CDR3 sequence (DNA): TGTGCCAGCAGCAACCCGGGGGCACCCCTCCACTTT.

This clonotype appeared a few times. The chain joins TRBV25-1 to TRBJ2-1, with D perhaps matching TRBD1 (6 bases). CDR1 and CDR2 (germline): MGHDK, SYGVNS. The germline V and J ends were trimmed by 11 bases and 4 bases, with 12 bases remaining between them. The CDR3 has 12 residues. The CDR3 reads CAVGASYNEQFF. CDR3 sequence (DNA): TGTGCCGTGGGGGCCAGTTACAATGAGCAGTTCTTC.

This clonotype was counted only a few times. CDR3 sequence: CASSPMGLAGTADTQYF. In DNA form, the CDR3 reads TGCGCCAGCAGCCCCATGGGACTAGCGGGAACCGCAGATACGCAGTATTTT. The genes are TRBV5-1 and TRBJ2-3, with TRBD2 matching over 13 bases. CDR1 SGHRS and CDR2 YFSETQ come from the germline V gene. The CDR3 has 17 amino acids. V was pared by 4 bases and J by 4 bases, with 9 bases of the junction left unmatched. Full variable domain (missing parts from reference TRBV5-1 and TRBJ2-3): KAGVTQTPRYLIKTRGQQVTLSCSPISGHRSVSWYQQTPGQGLQFLFEYFSETQRNKGNFPGRFSGRQFSNSRSEMNVSTLELGDSALYLCASSPMGLAGTADTQYFGPGTRLTVL.

This clonotype has a handful of counts. A read error may explain this, as a much larger clone is one base away. Here the CDR3 reads CASSEVADTQYF. The CDR3 DNA reads TGTGCCAGCAGTGAAGTTGCAGATACGCAGTATTTT. This chain links TRBV6-1 with TRBJ2-3; D gene unclear. Germline lookup yields CDR1 MNHNS and CDR2 SASEGT. Trimming left V 1 base short and J 4 bases short, with 3 bases between. This CDR3 has 12 residues.

The rearrangement joins TRBV7-4 to TRBJ1-5; 9 bases align to TRBD1. Germline V gene sequence: CDR1 SGHVT, CDR2 SQSDAQ. The CDR3 is 16 residues long. The ends lost 4 bases at V and 4 bases at J; junction bases unmatched: 8. The CDR3 sequence is CASSSYRDRVNQPQHF. CDR3 nucleotide sequence: TGTGCCAGCAGCTCATACCGGGACAGGGTTAATCAGCCCCAGCATTTT.